This T cell receptor (beta chain) was recorded in a study of blood T cell repertoires in COVID-19. Turning to the study itself: Nucleic acid was either cDNA or gDNA, and it came from T cells, B-cell-depleted T cells, or PBMCs.

This CDR3 comprises 12 residues. Trimming stripped 4 bases from V and 6 bases from J, with 9 bases between. CDR1 is LGHDT and CDR2 is YNNKEL in the germline V gene (reference sequence). In the study's own analysis: The authors estimated nucleated cell counts from reference gene primer amplification. Produced via immunoSEQ multiplex PCR; TCRdb's table is partial and in-frame only. For V, J and clone size, that table is used; D and trimming come from the DNA. The data hold about 180,000 clones, with approximately 89% observed a single time. The material sequenced was peripheral blood. The rearrangement links TRBV3-1 (or the pseudogene TRBV3-2) to TRBJ2-5; a possible D gene is TRBD1 (6 bases). The TCR comes from a woman in her 30s with acute or convalescent COVID-19. For the CDR3, the DNA is TGTGCCAGCAGCCGCGACAGGCAGACCCAGTACTTC. Translated, it gives CASSRDRQTQYF.